A single sample is the source of the 16 T cell receptor beta chains below, sequenced in a study of cytomegalovirus exposure and HLA in healthy donors. Sequencing was performed with immunoSEQ multiplex PCR; in TCRdb, only in-frame clones are kept and a portion is missing. The sample holds about 280,000 clones, approximately 87% seen once. Sequencing was carried out using PBMCs. Receptors were obtained from a woman between 18 and 29 years old in good health and CMV-seronegative.

This clone was seen just once. CDR3 sequence: CASSLARAGELFF. The CDR3 DNA is TGCGCCAGCAGCTTGGCCAGGGCCGGGGAGCTGTTTTTT. The V call is TRBV5-1, the J call TRBJ2-2; possibly TRBD1 for D (5 bases). Germline CDR1 reads SGHRS; CDR2 reads YFSETQ. CDR3 length: 13 amino acids. Deletions cut 0 bases from V and 6 bases from J, with 6 bases between.

The gene calls are TRBV11-2 and TRBJ2-1; 7 bases agree with TRBD2. The CDR3 sequence is 18 residues long. From germline, CDR1 is SGHAT and CDR2 FQNNGV. V lost 5 bases to trimming and J lost 7 bases; unmatched junction nucleotides: 20. CDR3 in amino acids: CASSHVGAFAGVKNEQFF. The DNA of the CDR3 is TGTGCCAGCAGCCACGTTGGAGCGTTCGCGGGAGTTAAGAATGAGCAGTTCTTC.

The chain couples TRBV9 to TRBJ2-3, with 8 bases identical to TRBD2. V lost 7 bases to trimming and J lost 1 base; unmatched junction nucleotides: 2. This CDR3 has 13 residues. CDR1 is SGDLS, CDR2 YYNGEE, per germline. The CDR3 DNA follows: TGTGCCAGCGGGACTAGTGGCACAGATACGCAGTATTTT. The encoded protein is CASGTSGTDTQYF.

This chain joins TRBV5-1 and TRBJ1-6, with 9 bases lining up with TRBD1. Germline loops: CDR1 SGHRS, CDR2 YFSETQ. The CDR3 contains 15 residues. Unmatched junction bases numbered 7, after V lost 4 bases and J lost 8 bases. CDR3 DNA: TGCGCCAGCAGCCCCCTGACAGGGGGAGATTCACCCCTCCACTTT. Protein product: CASSPLTGGDSPLHF.

The chain carries TRBV27 and TRBJ1-5; possible D gene TRBD1, 5 bases. This CDR3 has 14 amino acids. CDR1 is MNHEY and CDR2 is SMNVEV in the germline V gene (reference sequence). The V end lost 0 bases, the J end lost 5 bases, and 8 bases lay between the germline ends. CDR3 sequence: CASSLSGAHQPQHF. DNA of the CDR3: TGTGCCAGCAGTTTATCAGGGGCCCATCAGCCCCAGCATTTT.

For this clone: Other nucleotide sequences in the sample specify the same CDR3. This chain joins TRBV7-9 and TRBJ2-7; 7 nucleotides match TRBD2. V lost 2 bases, J lost 4 bases, and 5 bases stayed unmatched. The CDR3 spans 14 residues. The V gene's germline CDR1 is SEHNR and CDR2 FQNEAQ (reference sequence). CDR3 protein: CASSLIGGSYEQYF. CDR3 bases: TGTGCCAGCAGCTTAATCGGCGGGAGTTACGAGCAGTACTTC.

V usage is TRBV5-6 and J usage is TRBJ2-2; TRBD1 matches 7 bases. V shed 2 bases, J shed 9 bases, and the junction held 4 bases outside the gene matches. The germline V gene has CDR1 SGHDT and CDR2 YYEEEE. CDR3 length: 13 amino acids. For the CDR3, the DNA is TGTGCCAGCAGCTTCTGGGACAGCCGGGAGCTGTTTTTT. This codes for CASSFWDSRELFF.

This clone has only one observation. This chain links TRBV9 with TRBJ2-2; tentative D call: TRBD1 (6 bases). CDR1 and CDR2 (germline): SGDLS, YYNGEE. The ends were cut back, 7 bases at V and 15 bases at J, with 19 bases in the middle. This CDR3 has 12 residues. The CDR3 DNA sequence: TGTGCCAGCGGTTCGTTGCTAGGGGGTTTGTTTTTT. It is translated as CASGSLLGGLFF.

The chain recombines TRBV27 with TRBJ1-3; 8 bases line up with TRBD1. Per the germline V gene, CDR1 is MNHEY and CDR2 is SMNVEV (reference sequence). The CDR3 contains 16 residues. V lost 5 bases to trimming and J lost 7 bases; unmatched junction nucleotides: 13. The CDR3 protein is CASSPQGRQGSNTIYF. In nucleotides, the CDR3 is TGTGCCAGCAGTCCCCAGGGACGACAGGGGTCGAACACCATATATTTT.

The rearrangement uses TRBV7-2 and TRBJ2-7; D perhaps matches TRBD2 (5 bases). Trimming pared 3 bases from V and 4 bases from J, leaving 13 bases between. This CDR3 is 14 amino acids long. Looked up from germline, CDR1 is SGHTA and CDR2 is FQGNSA. CDR3 sequence: CASSFRRGDYEQYF. The CDR3 DNA sequence: TGTGCCAGCAGCTTTCGTCGGGGAGATTACGAGCAGTACTTC.

Note on this clone: Mismatch with germline at one junction end may stem from a read error. The chain uses TRBV4-3 and TRBJ2-6; D possibly corresponds to TRBD1 (6 bases). Germline V lookup: CDR1 LGHNA, CDR2 YSLEER. This CDR3 spans 14 amino acids. CDR3 coding DNA: TGCGCCAGCAGCCAAGAGAAGGGGGACAACGTCCTGACTTTC. This translates into CASSQEKGDNVLTF.

V usage is TRBV5-1 and J usage is TRBJ1-2; D is undetermined. V was shortened by 1 base and J by 8 bases, with 21 bases between the two germline ends. CDR1 and CDR2 (germline): SGHRS, YFSETQ. The CDR3 extends over 16 amino acids. This CDR3 reads CASSLYLAESTGGYTF. CDR3 sequence (DNA): TGCGCCAGCAGCTTGTATTTGGCAGAGTCCACCGGGGGCTACACCTTC.

This sequence joins TRBV15 and TRBJ1-2, with 8 nucleotides matching TRBD1. The CDR3 extends over 13 amino acids. Losses at the gene ends were 1 base for V and 7 bases for J; bases not matched to a gene: 2. Germline lookup yields CDR1 LNHNV and CDR2 YYDKDF (reference sequence). CDR3 region: CATSRGQGSGYTF. CDR3 nucleotides: TGTGCCACCAGCAGAGGACAGGGGAGTGGCTACACCTTC.

J is TRBJ2-7 and V is TRBV25-1; D gene ambiguous. The CDR3 spans 12 residues. Germline loops: CDR1 MGHDK, CDR2 SYGVNS. Trimming removed 1 base at V and 4 bases at J, with 5 bases between. CDR3 DNA: TGTGCCAGCAGTGAATTGACTTACGAGCAGTACTTC. Protein sequence: CASSELTYEQYF.

The V gene is TRBV29-1, the J gene TRBJ2-7; no clear D. V lost 5 bases, J lost 6 bases, and 17 bases lay in between. This CDR3 contains 13 residues. The germline gives CDR1 SQVTM, CDR2 ANQGSEA. The CDR3 DNA reads as TGCAGCGTTTTTGGGCCCCTAAATGGCGAGCAGTACTTC. Translation: CSVFGPLNGEQYF.

V gene TRBV30 combines with J gene TRBJ2-4, with a weak D call TRBD1 (6 bases). Germline CDR1 reads GTSNPN; CDR2 reads SVGIG (reference sequence). The V and J ends lost 3 bases and 3 bases respectively, with 15 bases between them. The CDR3 totals 15 residues. Written as DNA, the CDR3 is TGTGCCTGGAGCCCACAGGGCTTTGGCAAAAACATTCAGTACTTC. Its translation is CAWSPQGFGKNIQYF. The whole variable domain, filled in from reference TRBV30 and TRBJ2-4, reads SQTIHQWPATLVQPVGSPLSLECTVEGTSNPNLYWYRQAAGRGLQLLFYSVGIGQISSEVPQNLSASRPQDRQFILSSKKLLLSDSGFYLCAWSPQGFGKNIQYFGAGTRLSVL.